This TCR beta chain is drawn from a study of CD8+ T cells in alopecia areata. Study conclusions and caveats: Relative to normal scalp, lesional scalp, especially alopecia totalis/universalis, showed higher clonality.

Only a few counts were recorded for this clone. The antigen remains undetermined. The sample's treatment: oral pan-JAK inhibitor, 5-10 mg twice daily. cDNA serving as the sequencing template came from extracted, reverse transcribed RNA. Produced via immunoSEQ multiplex PCR; TCRdb's table is partial and in-frame only. The data show 120,000 or so clones, roughly 55% seen once. The sample was CD4+ T cells sorted from blood, taken at week 4, from a patient treated with tofacitinib. This clonotype originated in a human donor with alopecia areata.

CDR3 region: CASSLYQTYPPLHF. CDR3 nucleotides: TGTGCCAGCAGCTTGTATCAGACCTACCCACCCCTCCACTTT. V usage is TRBV5-6 and J usage is TRBJ1-6; D ambiguous. CDR3 size: 14 residues. CDR1 and CDR2 from the germline V gene are SGHDT and YYEEEE. The V end was cut by 1 base, the J end by 11 bases, with 13 bases between.